This T cell receptor beta chain was sequenced during a study of blood T cell repertoires in COVID-19. Data came from immunoSEQ multiplex PCR; TCRdb stores just in-frame clones and leaves some out. The sample lists 290,000 or so clones, roughly 80% occurring once. This CDR3 has 12 amino acids. Per germline, CDR1 MNHEY and CDR2 SVGAGI. Trimming took 2 bases from V and 4 from J, leaving 3 bases between them. The table lists this clone with a few counts. V and J are TRBV6-5 and TRBJ1-5; D is ambiguous. The TCR was taken from a man aged 40-55 years who had been exposed to COVID-19. The sequenced sample was PBMCs or T cells enriched from blood (not recorded which). The CDR3 DNA is TGTGCCAGCAGTTACCAAAATCAGCCCCAGCATTTT. Protein sequence: CASSYQNQPQHF.